One sample yielded the 20 T cell receptor beta chains listed below, sequenced in a study of shared clonotypes between healthy human individuals (dated by TCRdb to 2018 to 2020). The library was obtained by the immunoSEQ multiplex PCR assay. In TCRdb, the immuneACCESS table is reduced to in-frame sequences with V and J assigned. These tables do not hold every clone; where another copy was compared, an unresolved V gene accounts for under half, and the others remain unexplained. For this sample there are about 1 million clones; roughly 75% appear just once. The ten largest clonotypes hold around 1.4% of the sample. The sample was memory CD4+ T cells sorted from blood. In the paper's terms, the cell subset or site label means: CD45RA-negative fraction. The receptor source for this set is a man aged 18 to 29 in good health.

The rearrangement links TRBV7-2 to TRBJ2-7; unclear D gene. V lost 1 base and J lost 5, with 9 bases in between. This CDR3 has 13 residues. Germline V gene lookup returns CDR1 SGHTA and CDR2 FQGNSA. The CDR3, as DNA: TGTGCCAGCAGCTTAGGGTCGGTAAACGAGCAGTACTTC. Translation: CASSLGSVNEQYF.

The chain carries TRBV29-1 and TRBJ1-2; D is unresolved. Germline V CDR1 and CDR2: SQVTM, ANQGSEA. This CDR3 spans 14 amino acids. V gave up 4 bases and J gave up 4 bases, with 16 bases separating them. Here the CDR3 reads CSVVRTTDIYGYTF. The CDR3 DNA sequence: TGCAGCGTTGTTAGGACTACAGATATCTATGGCTACACCTTC.

V and J are TRBV6-4 and TRBJ2-1; D is perhaps TRBD1 (5 bases). Germline V gene sequence: CDR1 MRHNA, CDR2 SNTAGT. CDR3 size: 14 residues. V gave up 6 bases and J gave up 9 bases, with 18 bases separating them. The CDR3 region has the DNA TGTGCCAGCAGGCCGGTCCTAGGGGCGAGTGAGCAGTTCTTC. Translated, it gives CASRPVLGASEQFF.

This clone appeared a single time. This chain connects TRBV11-3 to TRBJ2-3, with 7 bases lining up with TRBD1. The CDR3 is 15 amino acids. Trimming took 5 bases from V and 2 from J; bases not matched to a gene: 7. In germline, CDR1 is SGHNT, CDR2 YENEEA. The CDR3 bases are TGTGCCAGCAGCAAAGGGGGCTGGGACACAGATACGCAGTATTTT. It codes for CASSKGGWDTDTQYF. Full variable domain (remainder filled in from reference TRBV11-3 and TRBJ2-3): EAGVVQSPRYKIIEKKQPVAFWCNPISGHNTLYWYLQNLGQGPELLIRYENEEAVDDSQLPKDRFSAERLKGVDSTLKIQPAELGDSAVYLCASSKGGWDTDTQYFGPGTRLTVL.

V gene TRBV2 combines with J gene TRBJ2-5, with 7 nucleotides matching TRBD2. The CDR3 spans 15 residues. CDR1 SNHLY and CDR2 FYNNEI come from the germline V gene. Unmatched junction bases numbered 13, after V lost 8 bases and J lost 4 bases. CDR3 amino acids: CASRSSTSEGETQYF. CDR3 nucleotides: TGTGCCAGCCGGTCCTCTACTAGCGAAGGAGAGACCCAGTACTTC. The entire variable domain, with the rest obtained from reference TRBV2 and TRBJ2-5, is as follows: EPEVTQTPSHQVTQMGQEVILRCVPISNHLYFYWYRQILGQKVEFLVSFYNNEISEKSEIFDDQFSVERPDGSNFTLKIRSTKLEDSAMYFCASRSSTSEGETQYFGPGTRLLVL.

Only a few counts were recorded for this clone. This rearrangement joins TRBV30 to TRBJ2-5, with D possibly TRBD1 on 5 matching bases. Per the germline V gene, CDR1 is GTSNPN and CDR2 is SVGIG (reference sequence). The CDR3 has 14 amino acids. Trimming stripped 0 bases from V and 5 bases from J, with 13 bases between. The CDR3 coding sequence is TGTGCCTGGAGTGTACAGGCTTTCCTCGAGACCCAGTACTTC. It translates to CAWSVQAFLETQYF.

This chain links TRBV4-3 with TRBJ2-7; maybe TRBD1 (6 bases). CDR3 length: 15 residues. Trimming cost V 4 bases and J 9 bases, with 22 bases left between them. Germline CDR1 LGHNA, CDR2 YSLEER. The CDR3 DNA reads TGCGCCAGCAGCCCAGGTACGGGACACCCCAGCGGGCAGTACTTC. This encodes CASSPGTGHPSGQYF.

The chain recombines TRBV5-1 with TRBJ2-5; tentative D call: TRBD2 (5 bases). Germline assignment: CDR1 SGHRS and CDR2 YFSETQ. This CDR3 has 15 residues. Trimming took off 4 bases at V and 4 bases at J, with 17 bases between the two ends. CDR3 sequence (DNA): TGCGCCAGCAGCGTCGACGGACTGGTCCTAGAGACCCAGTACTTC. Its translation: CASSVDGLVLETQYF.

The chain is built from TRBV30 and TRBJ2-1; tentatively, D is TRBD2 (5 bases). The CDR3 is made up of 14 amino acids. The V end lost 8 bases, the J end lost 3 bases, and 17 bases lay between the germline ends. Germline lookup yields CDR1 GTSNPN and CDR2 SVGIG (reference sequence). As DNA, the CDR3 is TGTGCCAGCGGCCGGTCTCGAATCTACAATGAGCAGTTCTTC. Amino acids: CASGRSRIYNEQFF.

CDR3 DNA: TGCGCCAGCAGCTTGTCTTTACCGAACACCGGGGAGCTGTTTTTT. Amino acids: CASSLSLPNTGELFF. This chain uses TRBV5-1 with TRBJ2-2; D unclear. The CDR3 runs to 15 residues. The germline V gene has CDR1 SGHRS and CDR2 YFSETQ. Between the trimmed V and J ends, which lost 1 base and 0 bases, there was a span of 7 bases.

The chain links TRBV7-9 to TRBJ2-3; D ambiguous. CDR3 size: 15 residues. V was cut by 1 base and J by 6 bases, with 14 bases left in between. Germline values: CDR1 SEHNR, CDR2 FQNEAQ (reference sequence). The CDR3 loop is CASSLGQFPADTQYF. CDR3 bases: TGTGCCAGCAGCTTAGGGCAGTTTCCTGCGGATACGCAGTATTTT.

The chain links TRBV7-2 to TRBJ2-3; 7 positions agree with TRBD2. Germline CDR1 SGHTA, CDR2 FQGNSA. The CDR3 length is 15 residues. Trimming took 5 bases from V and 3 from J; bases not matched to a gene: 8. This chain's CDR3 is CASSDRTRGTDTQYF. DNA of the CDR3: TGTGCCAGCAGCGATCGGACTAGAGGGACAGATACGCAGTATTTT.

The chain has TRBV6-6 and TRBJ2-2; perhaps TRBD1 as D (6 bases). V gave up 5 bases and J gave up 5 bases, with 15 bases separating them. CDR3 length: 15 residues. Germline-derived CDR1 and CDR2 are MNHNY and SVGAGI (reference sequence). CDR3 amino acids: CASSARGSGTGELFF. The DNA of the CDR3 is TGTGCCAGCAGTGCCAGGGGATCGGGGACCGGGGAGCTGTTTTTT.

This clone was counted between two and nine times. The V call is TRBV12-2, the J call TRBJ2-1; TRBD2, the table's D call, lacks a check against the DNA. TRBV12-2 has pseudogene status. The CDR3 spans 18 residues. The CDR3 region is CASRLLAEGTKSHNEQFF. CDR3 sequence (DNA): TGTGCAAGTCGCTTACTAGCAGAAGGGACTAAGTCACACAATGAGCAGTTCTTC.

This clone has more than one count but fewer than ten. This sequence joins TRBV7-2 and TRBJ2-3; 16 nucleotides align to TRBD2. With 7 bases clipped from V and 4 bases from J, the junction kept 14 bases outside the gene matches. The CDR3 has 19 amino acids. Germline CDR1 is SGHTA and CDR2 is FQGNSA. The CDR3 DNA follows: TGTGCCAGCACCTTCCCGGGACTAGCGGGAGGGCCCAGGGCAGATACGCAGTATTTT. Protein product: CASTFPGLAGGPRADTQYF.

This clone has just a few counts. The J gene is TRBJ2-5, the V gene TRBV6-1, with D perhaps matching TRBD1 or TRBD2 (5 bases each). Trimming took off 0 bases at V and 9 bases at J, with 8 bases between the two ends. The CDR3 is made up of 12 amino acids. Germline V gives CDR1 MNHNS, CDR2 SASEGT. The CDR3 is CASSEALGAQYF. For the CDR3, the DNA is TGTGCCAGCAGTGAAGCGCTGGGGGCCCAGTACTTC.

The chain joins TRBV7-9 to TRBJ2-7; no definite D call. Germline CDR1 SEHNR, CDR2 FQNEAQ (reference sequence). The CDR3 has 14 amino acids. V dropped 5 bases and J dropped 7 bases, with 18 bases sitting between them. CDR3 DNA sequence: TGTGCCAGCAGCCATCCTAAGATGGGCCAGGAGCAGTACTTC. Protein sequence: CASSHPKMGQEQYF.

V gene TRBV11-3 combines with J gene TRBJ2-1; 8 nucleotides align to TRBD2. CDR1 and CDR2 (germline): SGHNT, YENEEA. With V trimmed by 5 bases and J by 7 bases, 10 bases remained unmatched. The CDR3 runs to 15 residues. DNA for the CDR3: TGTGCCAGCAGCCTCAGCGGGAGCTATCGTAATGAGCAGTTCTTC. It translates to CASSLSGSYRNEQFF.

The CDR3 protein is CAWSGQGPYGYTF. CDR3 bases: TGTGCCTGGAGTGGACAGGGACCCTATGGCTACACCTTC. The chain couples TRBV30 to TRBJ1-2; 7 nucleotides match TRBD1. The V gene's germline CDR1 is GTSNPN and CDR2 SVGIG (reference sequence). This CDR3 comprises 13 residues. The V gene end was trimmed by 1 base and the J gene end by 4 bases; junction bases not matched to a gene: 3.

The chain employs TRBV10-3 and TRBJ2-3, with a tentative D call TRBD2 (6 bases). V shed 7 bases and J shed 6 bases, with 8 bases lying between them. The CDR3 is 11 amino acids. Germline-derived CDR1 and CDR2 are ENHRY and SYGVKD. The CDR3, as DNA: TGTGCCATCAATCGGGGGGATACGCAGTATTTT. This gives the protein CAINRGDTQYF.